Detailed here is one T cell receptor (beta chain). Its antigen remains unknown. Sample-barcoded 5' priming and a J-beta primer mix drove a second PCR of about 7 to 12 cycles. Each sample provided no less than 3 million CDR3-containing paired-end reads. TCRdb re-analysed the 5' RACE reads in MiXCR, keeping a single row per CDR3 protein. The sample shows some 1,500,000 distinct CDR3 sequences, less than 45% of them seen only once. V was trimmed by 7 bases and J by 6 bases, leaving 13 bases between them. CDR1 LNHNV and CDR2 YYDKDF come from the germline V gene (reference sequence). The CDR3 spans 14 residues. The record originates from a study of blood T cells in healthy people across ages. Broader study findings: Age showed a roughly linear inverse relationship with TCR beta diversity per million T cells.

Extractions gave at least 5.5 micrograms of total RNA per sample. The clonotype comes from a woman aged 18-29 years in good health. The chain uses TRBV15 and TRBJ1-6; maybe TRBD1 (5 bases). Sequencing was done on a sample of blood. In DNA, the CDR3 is TGTGCCACCACCGTTGGCAGGGTTAATTCACCCCTCCACTTT. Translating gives CATTVGRVNSPLHF.